Listed here are 32 T cell receptor beta chains from one sample, sequenced in a study of shared clonotypes between healthy human individuals. Measured with immunoSEQ multiplex PCR; TCRdb has only the in-frame clones, and not every one. The table lists 100,000 to 120,000 clones, around 65% of them singletons. The sequenced sample consisted of memory CD8+ T cells sorted from blood. Subset defined: CD45RO+ cells pooled with CCR7-negative TemRA cells. Every receptor here comes from a woman aged 25 to 39 in good health.

The V call is TRBV5-6, the J call TRBJ1-1; D is ambiguous. V shed 0 bases and J shed 0 bases, with 6 bases lying between them. Germline V lookup: CDR1 SGHDT, CDR2 YYEEEE. The CDR3 length is 14 residues. CDR3 bases: TGTGCCAGCAGCTTGGTTAGCGTGAACACTGAAGCTTTCTTT. Its translation: CASSLVSVNTEAFF.

This clone was counted at least ten times. This sample includes further DNA sequences coding for the same CDR3. This chain joins TRBV6-5 and TRBJ2-2; 10 nucleotides match TRBD2. In germline, CDR1 is MNHEY, CDR2 SVGAGI. This CDR3 is 16 amino acids long. Germline trimming cut 2 bases from V and 2 bases from J; bases unmatched to any gene: 2. The CDR3 spells CASSYLLAGNTGELFF. DNA of the CDR3: TGTGCCAGCAGTTACCTACTAGCGGGAAACACCGGGGAGCTGTTTTTT.

V gene TRBV13 combines with J gene TRBJ2-2; D is uncertain. V gave up 3 bases and J gave up 8 bases, with 7 bases separating them. The germline V gene has CDR1 PRHDT and CDR2 FYEKMQ (reference sequence). The CDR3 runs 12 residues. The CDR3, as DNA: TGTGCCAGCAGCTTCCCCTCTGGGGAGCTGTTTTTT. Its protein is CASSFPSGELFF.

V usage is TRBV30 and J usage is TRBJ1-1, with 9 bases identical to TRBD1. The junction had 11 bases not matched to a gene; V was cut back by 5 bases and J by 1 base. This CDR3 has 16 amino acids. Germline lookup yields CDR1 GTSNPN and CDR2 SVGIG (reference sequence). CDR3 in amino acids: CAWVKQGAGGNTEAFF. The CDR3 nucleotides read TGTGCCTGGGTTAAACAGGGGGCAGGGGGGAACACTGAAGCTTTCTTT.

J is TRBJ2-1 and V is TRBV19; D is undetermined. Germline assignment: CDR1 LNHDA and CDR2 SQIVND (reference sequence). The CDR3 totals 13 residues. V lost 3 bases and J 8 bases, leaving 11 bases between the germline ends. CDR3 amino acids: CASSIRASYEQFF. The DNA for the CDR3 is TGTGCCAGTAGTATCCGTGCTTCGTATGAGCAGTTCTTC.

This chain joins TRBV25-1 and TRBJ2-3, with D unclear. The germline V gene encodes CDR1 MGHDK and CDR2 SYGVNS. This CDR3 has 15 residues. V was shortened by 4 bases and J by 0 bases, with 11 bases between the two germline ends. The CDR3 spells CASSVNGISTDTQYF. The CDR3 coding sequence is TGTGCCAGCAGTGTAAACGGTATTAGCACAGATACGCAGTATTTT.

V gene TRBV27 combines with J gene TRBJ2-7; TRBD2 aligns across 7 bases. The CDR3 spans 13 residues. From germline, CDR1 is MNHEY and CDR2 SMNVEV (reference sequence). With 5 bases clipped from V and 5 bases from J, the junction kept 6 bases outside the gene matches. CDR3 residues: CASSNWGGHEQYF. In DNA, the CDR3 is TGTGCCAGCAGTAATTGGGGGGGACACGAGCAGTACTTC.

On this clone itself: The identical CDR3 is also encoded by other nucleotide sequences in the sample. The chain couples TRBV9 to TRBJ2-5, with TRBD2 matching over 7 bases. The CDR3 is 14 amino acids. V gave up 4 bases and J gave up 1 base; unmatched junction bases: 4. The germline V gene encodes CDR1 SGDLS and CDR2 YYNGEE. The CDR3 coding sequence is TGTGCCAGCAGCCCCGGGGGGAGCCAAGAGACCCAGTACTTC. This gives the protein CASSPGGSQETQYF.

There are many counts of this clone. The gene calls are TRBV6-5 and TRBJ1-5; no definite D call. Germline V CDR1 and CDR2: MNHEY, SVGAGI. The CDR3 is 11 amino acids. V was clipped by 5 bases and J by 15 bases, with 14 bases between them. CDR3 sequence: CASSETPFSHF. In DNA form, the CDR3 reads TGTGCCAGCAGTGAAACTCCCTTTTCGCATTTT.

The chain combines TRBV30 with TRBJ1-1; no clear D. V dropped 3 bases and J dropped 5 bases, with 7 bases sitting between them. Germline V gene sequence: CDR1 GTSNPN, CDR2 SVGIG (reference sequence). The CDR3 runs to 11 residues. The CDR3 DNA reads TGTGCCTGGAGCTGGAGGACTGAAGCTTTCTTT. Protein product: CAWSWRTEAFF.

This sequence joins TRBV6-5 and TRBJ2-6, with D unclear. The CDR3 extends over 16 amino acids. Germline loops: CDR1 MNHEY, CDR2 SVGAGI. V was trimmed by 0 bases and J by 0 bases, leaving 6 bases between them. In nucleotides, the CDR3 is TGTGCCAGCAGTTACTCAGGGATCTCTGGGGCCAACGTCCTGACTTTC. Amino acid sequence: CASSYSGISGANVLTF.

V is TRBV30 and J is TRBJ1-2; D is ambiguous. Germline CDR1 is GTSNPN and CDR2 is SVGIG (reference sequence). The CDR3 is 12 amino acids. Trimming stripped 7 bases from V and 5 bases from J, with 14 bases between. CDR3 region: CASVGSEYGYTF. CDR3 in DNA: TGTGCCTCAGTTGGGTCGGAGTATGGCTACACCTTC. The complete variable domain, with remaining parts taken from reference TRBV30 and TRBJ1-2, reads SQTIHQWPATLVQPVGSPLSLECTVEGTSNPNLYWYRQAAGRGLQLLFYSVGIGQISSEVPQNLSASRPQDRQFILSSKKLLLSDSGFYLCASVGSEYGYTFGSGTRLTVV.

This clone was seen ten or more times. CDR3 loop: CASSAPSRGTEAFF. The DNA of the CDR3 is TGTGCCAGCAGTGCGCCCTCAAGGGGCACTGAAGCTTTCTTT. This sequence joins TRBV25-1 and TRBJ1-1, with D maybe TRBD1 (5 bases). This CDR3 has 14 amino acids. V dropped 4 bases and J dropped 4 bases, with 13 bases sitting between them. Germline CDR1 and CDR2: MGHDK and SYGVNS.

For the CDR3, the DNA is TGCGCCAGCAGCTTGGTAACAGGGAGAGAGGAGACCCAGTACTTC. Amino acids: CASSLVTGREETQYF. The chain recombines TRBV5-1 with TRBJ2-5; D possibly corresponds to TRBD1 (6 bases). The CDR3 is made up of 15 amino acids. Germline CDR1 SGHRS, CDR2 YFSETQ. Trimming removed 0 bases from V and 5 bases from J, with 14 bases in between.

This clone was observed a few times. Other DNA variants within this sample encode the same CDR3. V is TRBV7-9 and J is TRBJ2-1, with D perhaps TRBD1 or TRBD2 (6 bases each). The CDR3 length is 16 residues. The V and J ends lost 5 bases and 3 bases respectively, with 17 bases between them. The V gene's germline CDR1 is SEHNR and CDR2 FQNEAQ (reference sequence). The CDR3 loop is CASSPRGGSGYNEQFF. In DNA form, the CDR3 reads TGTGCCAGCAGCCCCCGAGGGGGTAGCGGCTACAATGAGCAGTTCTTC.

A few counts support this clone. The V and J genes are TRBV7-7 and TRBJ1-2, with TRBD1 as a possible D gene (6 bases). Germline values: CDR1 SSHAT, CDR2 FNYEAQ (reference sequence). V was clipped by 1 base and J by 5 bases, with 23 bases between them. CDR3 size: 18 residues. The CDR3 bases are TGTGCCAGCAGCTTAGACCCACTTACGACAGGCGCGAGGTATGGCTACACCTTC. Protein: CASSLDPLTTGARYGYTF.

The J gene is TRBJ2-1, the V gene TRBV5-1; 10 bases line up with TRBD2. The CDR3 contains 15 residues. CDR1 is SGHRS, CDR2 YFSETQ, per germline. V gave up 0 bases and J gave up 7 bases; unmatched junction bases: 4. The CDR3 here is CASSLGLAGENEQFF. In DNA form, the CDR3 reads TGCGCCAGCAGCTTGGGGCTAGCGGGAGAAAATGAGCAGTTCTTC. The full variable domain, its missing parts supplied by reference TRBV5-1 and TRBJ2-1, is KAGVTQTPRYLIKTRGQQVTLSCSPISGHRSVSWYQQTPGQGLQFLFEYFSETQRNKGNFPGRFSGRQFSNSRSEMNVSTLELGDSALYLCASSLGLAGENEQFFGPGTRLTVL.

In this sample, this clone turned up many times. The V and J genes are TRBV18 and TRBJ2-7, with TRBD1 matching 9 bases. J gave up 5 bases and V 5 bases, and 10 bases lay outside the gene matches. Germline V gives CDR1 KGHSH, CDR2 LQKENI. This CDR3 comprises 15 residues. For the CDR3, the DNA is TGTGCCAGCTCAATTACAGGGGGCCTTCGGGACGAGCAGTACTTC. Translated: CASSITGGLRDEQYF.

This chain uses TRBV5-1 with TRBJ2-7; TRBD2 matches at 10 bases. The germline gives CDR1 SGHRS, CDR2 YFSETQ. V lost 1 base to trimming and J lost 4 bases; unmatched junction nucleotides: 5. This CDR3 region has 15 residues. CDR3 region: CASSLSSGREYEQYF. The CDR3 DNA sequence: TGCGCCAGCAGCTTGTCAAGCGGGAGGGAATACGAGCAGTACTTC.

The CDR3 nucleotides are TGTGCCGTCTCCCCCGGGACAGGGAATGACATTCAGTACTTC. The encoded protein is CAVSPGTGNDIQYF. This chain uses TRBV25-1 with TRBJ2-4; 9 nucleotides match TRBD1. Germline CDR1 and CDR2: MGHDK and SYGVNS. The CDR3 contains 14 residues. The ends lost 11 bases at V and 8 bases at J; junction bases unmatched: 13.

The count of this clone is one. The V and J genes are TRBV9 and TRBJ2-7; TRBD2 matches 7 bases. Germline-derived CDR1 and CDR2 are SGDLS and YYNGEE. This CDR3 has 14 amino acids. The V segment lost 2 bases and the J segment 3 bases; nucleotides outside the gene matches: 5. The CDR3 DNA follows: TGTGCCAGCAGCGTGACGGGGGAGGGCTACGAGCAGTACTTC. As protein: CASSVTGEGYEQYF.

The chain carries TRBV29-1 and TRBJ2-5, with TRBD1 matching over 8 bases. The DNA end favors TRBJ2-7, so the J call may be wrong. The CDR3 length is 12 residues. The V gene's germline CDR1 is SQVTM and CDR2 ANQGSEA. For the CDR3, the DNA is TGCAGCGCTGGGACAGGAATTGCCGAGCAGTACTTC. Its protein product is CSAGTGIAEQYF.

This clone showed up just a few times. The chain links TRBV7-2 to TRBJ2-1; D gene uncertain. V dropped 0 bases and J dropped 2 bases, with 11 bases sitting between them. The CDR3 is 16 residues long. CDR1 SGHTA and CDR2 FQGNSA come from the germline V gene. As DNA, the CDR3 is TGTGCCAGCAGCTTAGCGAACGGTGCCCCCTACAATGAGCAGTTCTTC. Translation: CASSLANGAPYNEQFF. The whole variable domain, remainder taken from reference TRBV7-2 and TRBJ2-1, is GAGVSQSPSNKVTEKGKDVELRCDPISGHTALYWYRQSLGQGLEFLIYFQGNSAPDKSGLPSDRFSAERTGGSVSTLTIQRTQQEDSAVYLCASSLANGAPYNEQFFGPGTRLTVL.

This sequence joins TRBV10-3 and TRBJ2-7; 9 bases align to TRBD1. V trimming: 6 bases; J trimming: 4 bases; junction bases outside the gene matches: 13. This CDR3 comprises 16 residues. Per the germline V gene, CDR1 is ENHRY and CDR2 is SYGVKD. The chain's CDR3 is CAISSGTGRYGYEQYF. The CDR3 DNA reads as TGTGCCATCAGCTCCGGGACAGGGAGGTACGGTTACGAGCAGTACTTC.

This clone has only a few counts. The CDR3 loop reads CASSPGDFRGEQYF. For the CDR3, the DNA is TGTGCCAGCAGCCCCGGAGATTTTCGGGGCGAGCAGTACTTC. The chain uses TRBV5-4 and TRBJ2-7, with a possible D match to TRBD2 (5 bases). Germline V gives CDR1 SGHNT, CDR2 YYREEE (reference sequence). V dropped 4 bases and J dropped 6 bases, with 17 bases sitting between them. This CDR3 has 14 residues.

Details on this clone: Given a much more abundant clone one base away, this may be a read error. The genes are TRBV7-8 and TRBJ2-7; TRBD2 might be the D (6 bases). The CDR3 loop spans 14 amino acids. Trimming removed 1 base from V and 3 bases from J, with 10 bases in between. Germline V gene data show CDR1 as SGHVS and CDR2 as FQNEAQ. CDR3 loop: CASSLGGESYEQYF. CDR3 bases: TGTGCCAGCAGCTTAGGCGGGGAAAGCTACGAGCAGTACTTC.

V is TRBV28 and J is TRBJ2-7; 12 bases align to TRBD2. Trimming cost V 6 bases and J 1 base; bases outside gene matches: 4. Looked up from germline, CDR1 is MDHEN and CDR2 is SYDVKM. CDR3 length: 15 amino acids. DNA for the CDR3: TGTGCCAGCAGCCCAGGACTAGCGGGGTCCTACGAGCAGTACTTC. Translation: CASSPGLAGSYEQYF.

This chain links TRBV7-2 with TRBJ2-1; 7 nucleotides match TRBD2. With V trimmed by 10 bases and J by 1 base, 13 bases remained unmatched. This CDR3 region has 16 residues. Per the germline V gene, CDR1 is SGHTA and CDR2 is FQGNSA. CDR3 coding DNA: TGTGCCATCAGACTAGCACGGGCGGTATCCTACAATGAGCAGTTCTTC. It codes for CAIRLARAVSYNEQFF.

In the case of this clone: This sequence is one base from a far larger clone and is likely a read error. The chain is built from TRBV28 and TRBJ2-2; D could derive from TRBD1 or TRBD2 (5 bases each). The CDR3 totals 17 residues. In germline, CDR1 is MDHEN, CDR2 SYDVKM. CDR3 amino acids: CASEGGAPTWGTRELFF. The DNA of the CDR3 is TGTGCCAGCGAGGGTGGCGCCCCGACCTGGGGCACCAGGGAGCTGTTTTTT.

The CDR3 sequence is CASTADSGNYGYTF. CDR3 bases: TGTGCCAGTACCGCCGACAGCGGAAACTATGGCTACACCTTC. The chain joins TRBV19 to TRBJ1-2, with D possibly TRBD1 on 5 matching bases. This CDR3 is built from 14 residues. Trimming took off 7 bases at V and 2 bases at J, with 14 bases between the two ends. Germline V gene data show CDR1 as LNHDA and CDR2 as SQIVND (reference sequence).

The chain links TRBV29-1 to TRBJ2-5; 8 nucleotides line up with TRBD1. J lost 1 base, V lost 0 bases, and 10 bases had no gene match. In germline, CDR1 is SQVTM, CDR2 ANQGSEA. The CDR3 extends over 17 amino acids. The CDR3 is CSVEDFSGTGPQETQYF. In DNA, the CDR3 is TGCAGCGTTGAAGATTTCTCCGGGACAGGTCCCCAAGAGACCCAGTACTTC.

This chain connects TRBV6-1 to TRBJ2-3, with 10 bases aligning to TRBD1. V shed 2 bases, J shed 8 bases, and the junction held 7 bases outside the gene matches. Germline assignment: CDR1 MNHNS and CDR2 SASEGT. There are 15 residues in the CDR3. The CDR3 protein is CASSEQTGGAGTQYF. The CDR3 DNA follows: TGTGCCAGCAGTGAACAGACAGGGGGCGCGGGTACGCAGTATTTT.